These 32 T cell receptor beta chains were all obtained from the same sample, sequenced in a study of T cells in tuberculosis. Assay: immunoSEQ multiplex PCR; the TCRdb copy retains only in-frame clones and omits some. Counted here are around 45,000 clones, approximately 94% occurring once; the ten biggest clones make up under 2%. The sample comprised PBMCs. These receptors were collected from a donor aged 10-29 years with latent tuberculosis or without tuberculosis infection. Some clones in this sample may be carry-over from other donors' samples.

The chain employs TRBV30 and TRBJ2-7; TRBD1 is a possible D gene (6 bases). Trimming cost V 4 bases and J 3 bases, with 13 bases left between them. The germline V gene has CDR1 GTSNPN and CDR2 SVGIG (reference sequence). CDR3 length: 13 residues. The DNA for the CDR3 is TGTGCCTGGAAACAGGGAAAGGGCTACGAGCAGTACTTC. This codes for CAWKQGKGYEQYF.

CDR3 coding DNA: TGTGCCAGCAGTTTAGATTACAGGGGTGGCTACACCTTC. Its translation: CASSLDYRGGYTF. This chain connects TRBV27 to TRBJ1-2, with 7 bases identical to TRBD1. This CDR3 spans 13 amino acids. Trimming at V came to 2 bases and at J to 7 bases, leaving 4 bases not matched to a gene. Per the germline V gene, CDR1 is MNHEY and CDR2 is SMNVEV (reference sequence).

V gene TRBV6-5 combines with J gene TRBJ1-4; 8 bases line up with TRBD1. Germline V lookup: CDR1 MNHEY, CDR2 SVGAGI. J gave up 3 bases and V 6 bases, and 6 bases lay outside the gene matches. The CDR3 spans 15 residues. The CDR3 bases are TGTGCCAGCAGGCCCCAGGGGGCGGCTAATGAAAAACTGTTTTTT. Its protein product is CASRPQGAANEKLFF.

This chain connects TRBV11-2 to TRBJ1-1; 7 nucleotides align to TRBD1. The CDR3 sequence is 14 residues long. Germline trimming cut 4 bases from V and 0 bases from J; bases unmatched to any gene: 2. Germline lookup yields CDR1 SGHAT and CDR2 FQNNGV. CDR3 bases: TGTGCCAGCAGCTACAGGGGCGTGAACACTGAAGCTTTCTTT. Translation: CASSYRGVNTEAFF. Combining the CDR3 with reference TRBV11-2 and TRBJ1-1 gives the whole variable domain EAGVAQSPRYKIIEKRQSVAFWCNPISGHATLYWYQQILGQGPKLLIQFQNNGVVDDSQLPKDRFSAERLKGVDSTLKIQPAKLEDSAVYLCASSYRGVNTEAFFGQGTRLTVV.

This CDR3 is CASSRGEPTDTQYF. The CDR3 DNA follows: TGCGCCAGCAGCCGGGGTGAACCCACAGATACGCAGTATTTT. This rearrangement joins TRBV5-1 to TRBJ2-3; possible D gene TRBD2, 5 bases. Germline V gene lookup returns CDR1 SGHRS and CDR2 YFSETQ. V lost 4 bases to trimming and J lost 2 bases, with 11 bases between them. CDR3 length equals 14 residues.

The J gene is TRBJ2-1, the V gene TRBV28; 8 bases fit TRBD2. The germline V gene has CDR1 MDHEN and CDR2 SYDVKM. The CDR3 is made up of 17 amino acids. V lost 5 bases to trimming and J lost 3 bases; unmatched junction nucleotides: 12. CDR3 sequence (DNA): TGTGCCAGCAGTCCACCGGGACGACTAGCGAACTACAATGAGCAGTTCTTC. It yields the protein CASSPPGRLANYNEQFF.

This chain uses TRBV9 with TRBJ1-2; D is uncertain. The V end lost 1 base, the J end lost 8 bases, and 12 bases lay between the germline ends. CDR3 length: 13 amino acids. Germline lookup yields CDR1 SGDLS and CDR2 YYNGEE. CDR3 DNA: TGTGCCAGCAGCGTAACCGGGTGGGAGGGCTACACCTTC. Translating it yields CASSVTGWEGYTF.

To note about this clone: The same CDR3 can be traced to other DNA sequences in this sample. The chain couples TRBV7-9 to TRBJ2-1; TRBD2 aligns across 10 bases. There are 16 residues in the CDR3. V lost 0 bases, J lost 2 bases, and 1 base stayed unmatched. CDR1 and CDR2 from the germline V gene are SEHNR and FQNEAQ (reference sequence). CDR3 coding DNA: TGTGCCAGCAGCTTAGCACTAGCGGGAACCTACAATGAGCAGTTCTTC. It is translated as CASSLALAGTYNEQFF.

The CDR3 DNA follows: TGCGCCAGCAGCCAAGATCACCACGGGAGCGGGGAGCTGTTTTTT. It codes for CASSQDHHGSGELFF. V and J are TRBV4-1 and TRBJ2-2; tentative D call: TRBD2 (6 bases). This CDR3 is 15 amino acids long. Germline V gene lookup returns CDR1 MGHRA and CDR2 YSYEKL. The ends were cut back, 0 bases at V and 7 bases at J, with 12 bases in the middle.

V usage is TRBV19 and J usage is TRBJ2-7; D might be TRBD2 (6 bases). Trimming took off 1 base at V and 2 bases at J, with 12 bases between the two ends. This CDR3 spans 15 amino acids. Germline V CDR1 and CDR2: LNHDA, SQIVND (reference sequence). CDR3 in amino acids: CASSIGSGFTYEQYF. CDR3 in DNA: TGTGCCAGTAGTATAGGTAGCGGTTTTACCTACGAGCAGTACTTC.

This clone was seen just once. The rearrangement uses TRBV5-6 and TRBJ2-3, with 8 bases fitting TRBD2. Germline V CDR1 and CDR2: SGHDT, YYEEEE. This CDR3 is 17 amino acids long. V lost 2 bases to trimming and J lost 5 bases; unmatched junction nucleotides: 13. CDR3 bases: TGTGCCAGCAGCTTCAAAGACAGGCGCGGGGGGAGAGATACGCAGTATTTT. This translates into CASSFKDRRGGRDTQYF.

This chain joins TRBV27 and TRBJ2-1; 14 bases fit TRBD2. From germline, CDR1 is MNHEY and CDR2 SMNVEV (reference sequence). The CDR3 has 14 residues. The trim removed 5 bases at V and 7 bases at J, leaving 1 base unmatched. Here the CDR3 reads CASSGTSGSNEQFF. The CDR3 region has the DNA TGTGCCAGCAGTGGGACTAGCGGGAGTAATGAGCAGTTCTTC.

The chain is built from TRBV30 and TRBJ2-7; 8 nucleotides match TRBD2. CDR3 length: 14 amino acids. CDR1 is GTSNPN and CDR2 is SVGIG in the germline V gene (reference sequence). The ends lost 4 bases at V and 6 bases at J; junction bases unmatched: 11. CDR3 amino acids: CAWTPGLGTTEQYF. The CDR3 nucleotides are TGTGCCTGGACTCCGGGACTAGGTACTACCGAGCAGTACTTC.

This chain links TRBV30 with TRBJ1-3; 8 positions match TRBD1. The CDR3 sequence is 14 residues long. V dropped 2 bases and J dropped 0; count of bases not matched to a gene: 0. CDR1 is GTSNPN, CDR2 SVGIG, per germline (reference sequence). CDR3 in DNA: TGTGCCTGGAGTACAGGGGGCTCTGGAAACACCATATATTTT. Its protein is CAWSTGGSGNTIYF.

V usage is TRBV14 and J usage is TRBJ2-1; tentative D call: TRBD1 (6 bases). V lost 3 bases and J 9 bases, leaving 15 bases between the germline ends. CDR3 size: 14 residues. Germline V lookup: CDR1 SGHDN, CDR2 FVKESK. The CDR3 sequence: CASSQDLTGTEQFF. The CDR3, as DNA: TGTGCCAGCAGCCAGGATTTAACAGGGACTGAGCAGTTCTTC.

CDR3 sequence (DNA): TGTGCCAGCAGCTTAGGAAGAGGTGAAGCTTTCTTT. It yields the protein CASSLGRGEAFF. The J gene is TRBJ1-1, the V gene TRBV7-9; no reliable D call. Looked up from germline, CDR1 is SEHNR and CDR2 is FQNEAQ (reference sequence). This CDR3 is 12 amino acids long. With 1 base removed from V and 7 bases from J, the gap between germline ends came to 7 bases.

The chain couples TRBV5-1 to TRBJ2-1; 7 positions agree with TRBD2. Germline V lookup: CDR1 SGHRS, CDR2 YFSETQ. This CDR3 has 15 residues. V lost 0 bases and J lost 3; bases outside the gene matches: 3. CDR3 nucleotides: TGCGCCAGCAGCTTGGGCGCGGGAGTCTACAATGAGCAGTTCTTC. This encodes CASSLGAGVYNEQFF.

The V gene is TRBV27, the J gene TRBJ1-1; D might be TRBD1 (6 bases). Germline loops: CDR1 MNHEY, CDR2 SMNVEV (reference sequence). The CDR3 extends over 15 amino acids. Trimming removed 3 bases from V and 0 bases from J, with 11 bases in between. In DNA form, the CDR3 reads TGTGCCAGCAGTTTCTTAACAGGGATGAACACTGAAGCTTTCTTT. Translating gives CASSFLTGMNTEAFF.

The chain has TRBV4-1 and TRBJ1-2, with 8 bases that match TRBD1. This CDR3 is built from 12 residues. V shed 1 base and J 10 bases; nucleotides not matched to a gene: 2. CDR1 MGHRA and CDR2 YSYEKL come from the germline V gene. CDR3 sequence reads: CASSQGQGYYTF. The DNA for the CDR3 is TGCGCCAGCAGCCAAGGACAGGGGTACTACACCTTC.

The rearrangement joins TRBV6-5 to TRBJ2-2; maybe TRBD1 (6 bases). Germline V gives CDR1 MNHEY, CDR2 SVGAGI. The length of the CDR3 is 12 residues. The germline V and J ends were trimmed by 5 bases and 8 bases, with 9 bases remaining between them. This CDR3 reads CASSNQGGELFF. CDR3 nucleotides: TGTGCCAGCAGTAACCAGGGGGGGGAGCTGTTTTTT.

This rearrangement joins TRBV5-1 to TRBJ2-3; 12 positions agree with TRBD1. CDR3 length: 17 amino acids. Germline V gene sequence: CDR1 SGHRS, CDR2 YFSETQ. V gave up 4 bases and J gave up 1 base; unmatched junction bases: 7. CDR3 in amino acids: CASSLGTGGIGTDTQYF. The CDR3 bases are TGCGCCAGCAGCCTGGGGACAGGGGGCATTGGCACAGATACGCAGTATTTT. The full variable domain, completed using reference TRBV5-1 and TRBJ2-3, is KAGVTQTPRYLIKTRGQQVTLSCSPISGHRSVSWYQQTPGQGLQFLFEYFSETQRNKGNFPGRFSGRQFSNSRSEMNVSTLELGDSALYLCASSLGTGGIGTDTQYFGPGTRLTVL.

The CDR3 reads CASGLVIGGYYEQYF. The CDR3 DNA is TGTGCTAGTGGTTTGGTAATAGGCGGATACTACGAGCAGTACTTC. The chain combines TRBV12-5 with TRBJ2-7; no definite D call. The germline gives CDR1 LGHNT, CDR2 FRNRAP. V lost 0 bases and J lost 3, with 12 bases in between. The CDR3 extends over 15 amino acids.

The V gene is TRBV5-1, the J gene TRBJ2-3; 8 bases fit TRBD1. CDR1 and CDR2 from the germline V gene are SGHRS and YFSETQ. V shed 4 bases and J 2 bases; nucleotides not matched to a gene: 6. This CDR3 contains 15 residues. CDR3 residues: CASSQGAPSTDTQYF. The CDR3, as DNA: TGCGCCAGCAGCCAGGGGGCCCCTTCCACAGATACGCAGTATTTT.

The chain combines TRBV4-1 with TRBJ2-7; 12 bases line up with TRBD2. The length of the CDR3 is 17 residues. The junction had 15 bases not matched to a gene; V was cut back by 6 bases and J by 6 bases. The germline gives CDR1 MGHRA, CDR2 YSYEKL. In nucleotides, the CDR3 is TGCGCCAGCAGGGGGACCCCGACTAGCGGGAGACTGAGCGAGCAGTACTTC. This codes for CASRGTPTSGRLSEQYF.

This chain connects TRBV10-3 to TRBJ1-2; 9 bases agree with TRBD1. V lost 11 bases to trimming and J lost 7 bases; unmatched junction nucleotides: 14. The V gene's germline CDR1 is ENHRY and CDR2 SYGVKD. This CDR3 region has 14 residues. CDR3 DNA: TGTGCCGTGCGAACAGGGGGCGTAGGAAGTGGCTACACCTTC. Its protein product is CAVRTGGVGSGYTF.

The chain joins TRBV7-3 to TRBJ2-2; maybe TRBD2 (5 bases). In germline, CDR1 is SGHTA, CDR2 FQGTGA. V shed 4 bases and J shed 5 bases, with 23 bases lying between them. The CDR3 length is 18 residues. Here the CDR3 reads CASSSSQLGVVYTGELFF. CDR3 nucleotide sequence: TGTGCCAGCAGCTCTTCCCAACTCGGGGTTGTTTATACCGGGGAGCTGTTTTTT.

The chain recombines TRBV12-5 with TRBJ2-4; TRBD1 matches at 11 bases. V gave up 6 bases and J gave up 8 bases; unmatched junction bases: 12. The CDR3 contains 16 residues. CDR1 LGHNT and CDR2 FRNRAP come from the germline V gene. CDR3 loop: CASGPDLGQGADIQYF. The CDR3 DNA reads TGTGCTAGTGGACCTGACCTTGGACAGGGGGCGGACATTCAGTACTTC.

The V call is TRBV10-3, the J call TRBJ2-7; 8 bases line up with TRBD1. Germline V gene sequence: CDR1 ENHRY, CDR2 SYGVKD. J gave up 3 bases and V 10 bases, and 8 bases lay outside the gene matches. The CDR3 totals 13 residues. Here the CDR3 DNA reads TGTGCCAGCGGGACAGGTATATTCTACGAGCAGTACTTC. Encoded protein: CASGTGIFYEQYF.

CDR3 coding DNA: TGTGCCAGCAGCGTATCGCCGGGACAGGCAACCTACGAGCAGTACTTC. Its protein is CASSVSPGQATYEQYF. The chain uses TRBV9 and TRBJ2-7; 8 nucleotides line up with TRBD1. J was trimmed by 2 bases and V by 1 base; bases with no gene match: 8. Germline V gene data show CDR1 as SGDLS and CDR2 as YYNGEE. CDR3 size: 16 residues.

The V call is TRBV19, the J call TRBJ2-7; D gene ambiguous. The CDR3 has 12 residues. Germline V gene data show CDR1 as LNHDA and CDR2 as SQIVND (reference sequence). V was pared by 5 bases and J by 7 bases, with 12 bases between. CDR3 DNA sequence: TGTGCCAGTAGTGCCCCAGACTGGGAGCAGTACTTC. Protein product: CASSAPDWEQYF.

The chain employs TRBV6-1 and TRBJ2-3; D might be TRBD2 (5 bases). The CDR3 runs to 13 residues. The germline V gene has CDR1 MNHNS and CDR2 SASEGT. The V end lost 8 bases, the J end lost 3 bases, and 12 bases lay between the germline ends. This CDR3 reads CASLLRTTDTQYF. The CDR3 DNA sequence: TGTGCCAGCTTGCTGCGGACTACAGATACGCAGTATTTT.

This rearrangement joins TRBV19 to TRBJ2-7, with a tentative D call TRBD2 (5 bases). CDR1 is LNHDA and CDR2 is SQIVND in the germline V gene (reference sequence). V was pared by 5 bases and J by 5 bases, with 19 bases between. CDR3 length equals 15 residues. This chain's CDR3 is CASSPGREMKDEQYF. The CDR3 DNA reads TGTGCCAGTAGTCCTGGTAGGGAGATGAAGGACGAGCAGTACTTC.